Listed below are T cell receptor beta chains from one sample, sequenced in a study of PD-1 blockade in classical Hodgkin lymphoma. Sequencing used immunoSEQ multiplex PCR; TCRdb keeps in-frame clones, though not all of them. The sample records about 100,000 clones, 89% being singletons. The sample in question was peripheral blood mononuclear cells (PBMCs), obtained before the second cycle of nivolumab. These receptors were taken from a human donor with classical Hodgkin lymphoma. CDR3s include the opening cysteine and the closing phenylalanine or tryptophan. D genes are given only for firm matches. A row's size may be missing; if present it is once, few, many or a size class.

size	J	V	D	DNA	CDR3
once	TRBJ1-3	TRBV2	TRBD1	TGTGCCAGCAGTCGGGACAGGGGCTCTGGAAACACCATATATTTT	CASSRDRGSGNTIYF
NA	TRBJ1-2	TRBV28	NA	TGTGCCAGCAGTTTGGAACAGGGTAACTATGGCTACACCTTC	CASSLEQGNYGYTF
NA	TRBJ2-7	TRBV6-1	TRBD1	TGTGCCAGCAGGGACAGGGGGGCCCTCGAGCAGTACTTC	CASRDRGALEQYF
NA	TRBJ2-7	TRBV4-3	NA	TGCGCCAGCAGCCTGGGGCCGCAGAGACGGTCCTACGAGCAGTACTTC	CASSLGPQRRSYEQYF
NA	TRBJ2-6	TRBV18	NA	TGTGCCAGCTCACTGAATGACAGGACTGGGGCCAACGTCCTGACTTTC	CASSLNDRTGANVLTF
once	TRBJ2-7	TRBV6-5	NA	TGTGCCAGCAGTTACTCAGGGCCATTACCCTACGAGCAGTACTTC	CASSYSGPLPYEQYF
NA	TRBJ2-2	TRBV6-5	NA	TGTGCCAGCAGGTCCGGGACCGGGGAGCTGTTTTTT	CASRSGTGELFF
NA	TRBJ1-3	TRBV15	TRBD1	TGTGCCACCAGCAGGGACAGGGGCCATGGAAACACCATATATTTT	CATSRDRGHGNTIYF
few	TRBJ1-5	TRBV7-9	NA	TGTGCCAGCAGCTTAGCGCTAGGTCAGCCCCAGCATTTT	CASSLALGQPQHF
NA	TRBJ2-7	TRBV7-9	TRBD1	TGTGCCAGCAGTCAACCGGGACAGAGGACCTACGAGCAGTACTTC	CASSQPGQRTYEQYF
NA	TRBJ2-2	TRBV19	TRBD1	TGTGCCAGTAGTATAAGGACAGGGCGGACCGGGGAGCTGTTTTTT	CASSIRTGRTGELFF
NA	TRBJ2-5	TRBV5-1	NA	TGCGCCAGCAGCTTGGTTCCAGAGCGGGAGACCCAGTACTTC	CASSLVPERETQYF
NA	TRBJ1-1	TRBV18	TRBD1	TGTGCCAGCTCTACAGGGGCGGCTTTTACTGAAGCTTTCTTT	CASSTGAAFTEAFF
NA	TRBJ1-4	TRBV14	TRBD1	TGTGCCAGCAGCCACCCCCCGTGGACAGGCACAACTAATGAAAAACTGTTTTTT	CASSHPPWTGTTNEKLFF
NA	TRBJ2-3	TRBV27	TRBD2	TGTGCCAGGTCCCCCGGGACTAGACCCCGCCGTCCCACAGATACGCAGTATTTT	CARSPGTRPRRPTDTQYF
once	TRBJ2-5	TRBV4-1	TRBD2	TGCGCCAGCAGCCATATAGCGGGAGGCCGACAAGAGACCCAGTACTTC	CASSHIAGGRQETQYF
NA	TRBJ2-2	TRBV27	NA	TGTGCCAGCAGTTTAGGGTTACGGAGCGGCAAGAACACCGGGGAGCTGTTTTTT	CASSLGLRSGKNTGELFF
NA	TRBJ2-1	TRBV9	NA	TGTGCCAGCAGCGTAGCTGGGGAACCATACAATGAGCAGTTCTTC	CASSVAGEPYNEQFF
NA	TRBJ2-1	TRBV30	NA	TGTGCCTGGAGTCCAGCGAACTACAATGAGCAGTTCTTC	CAWSPANYNEQFF
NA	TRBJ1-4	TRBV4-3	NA	TGCGCCAGCAGCCAAGATAGGGCACCAACTAATGAAAAACTGTTTTTT	CASSQDRAPTNEKLFF
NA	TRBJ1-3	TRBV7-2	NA	TGTGCCAGCAGTGTAAATCAGGGAAACACCATATATTTT	CASSVNQGNTIYF
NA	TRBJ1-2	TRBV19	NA	TGTGCCAGTAGTACCGGGGCAGGGCTAGTATTTGGCTACACCTTC	CASSTGAGLVFGYTF
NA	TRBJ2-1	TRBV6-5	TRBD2	TGTGCCAGCAGTGGACTAGCGGGAGGGAACAATGAGCAGTTCTTC	CASSGLAGGNNEQFF
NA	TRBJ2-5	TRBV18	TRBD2	TGTGCCAGCTCACACCCCTGGCGGGAGGGGAAAGAGACCCAGTACTTC	CASSHPWREGKETQYF
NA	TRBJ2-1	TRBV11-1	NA	TGTGCCAGCAGCTTAGAGTGGGGGCGGGTTAGCTCCTACAATGAGCAGTTCTTC	CASSLEWGRVSSYNEQFF
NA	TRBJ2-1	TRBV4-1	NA	TGCGCCAGCAGCCAAGGGCGATTCGTGGATTACAATGAGCAGTTCTTC	CASSQGRFVDYNEQFF
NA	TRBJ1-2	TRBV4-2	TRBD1	TGTGCCAGCAGCCAAGTCCCCCCGGACAGGGCAGGCTATGGCTACACCTTC	CASSQVPPDRAGYGYTF
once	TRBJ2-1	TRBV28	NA	TGTGCCAGCAGTTTACCCGGGGCAGGGATCTACAATGAGCAGTTCTTC	CASSLPGAGIYNEQFF
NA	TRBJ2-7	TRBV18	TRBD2	TGTGCCAGCTCACCACGAGGGACTAGCAGTTACGAGCAGTACTTC	CASSPRGTSSYEQYF
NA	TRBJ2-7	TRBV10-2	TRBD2	TGCGCCAGCAGTGAGTCGCCGAGGCGGGACTACTCCTACGAGCAGTACTTC	CASSESPRRDYSYEQYF
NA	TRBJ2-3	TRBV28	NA	TGTGCCAGCAGTCCGGAGCGGGCAAACACAGATACGCAGTATTTT	CASSPERANTDTQYF
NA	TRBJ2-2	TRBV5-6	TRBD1	TGTGCCAGCAGCCCCACCAGGGGGGCGGACAGGGGGCGGACCGGGGAGCTGTTTTTT	CASSPTRGADRGRTGELFF
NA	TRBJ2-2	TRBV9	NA	TGTGCCAGCAGCGTAATGGGCACCGGGGAGCTGTTTTTT	CASSVMGTGELFF
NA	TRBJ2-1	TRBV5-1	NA	TGCGCCAGCAGAAACGCTAATGAGCAGTTCTTC	CASRNANEQFF
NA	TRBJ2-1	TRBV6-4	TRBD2	TGTGCCAGCAGTGACTCGATACTAGCGGGCTACAATGAGCAGTTCTTC	CASSDSILAGYNEQFF
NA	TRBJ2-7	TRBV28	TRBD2	TGTGCCAGCAGTAAGCGGGAGTTCGCCTACGAGCAGTACTTC	CASSKREFAYEQYF
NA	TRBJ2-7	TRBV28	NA	TGTGCCAGCAGTAGGGACATGGACTACGAGCAGTACTTC	CASSRDMDYEQYF
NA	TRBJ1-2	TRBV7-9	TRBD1	TGTGCCAGCAGCTTAACGACAGGGCCGACGAGCTATGGCTACACCTTC	CASSLTTGPTSYGYTF
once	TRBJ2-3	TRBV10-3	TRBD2	TGTGCCATCAGTGAGGAGCTAGCGGGAGTTCTGGGGATCACGAATACGCAGTATTTT	CAISEELAGVLGITNTQYF
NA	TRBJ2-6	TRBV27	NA	TGTGCCAGCAGTTTGGCAGGGGCGTTCTACTCTGGGGCCAACGTCCTGACTTTC	CASSLAGAFYSGANVLTF
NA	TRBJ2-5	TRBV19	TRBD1	TGTGCCAGTAGTTCGACCGGGACAGGGACCGAGACCCAGTACTTC	CASSSTGTGTETQYF
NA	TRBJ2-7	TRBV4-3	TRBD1	TGCGCCAGCAGCCATAACAGGGGAGCCTACGAGCAGTACTTC	CASSHNRGAYEQYF